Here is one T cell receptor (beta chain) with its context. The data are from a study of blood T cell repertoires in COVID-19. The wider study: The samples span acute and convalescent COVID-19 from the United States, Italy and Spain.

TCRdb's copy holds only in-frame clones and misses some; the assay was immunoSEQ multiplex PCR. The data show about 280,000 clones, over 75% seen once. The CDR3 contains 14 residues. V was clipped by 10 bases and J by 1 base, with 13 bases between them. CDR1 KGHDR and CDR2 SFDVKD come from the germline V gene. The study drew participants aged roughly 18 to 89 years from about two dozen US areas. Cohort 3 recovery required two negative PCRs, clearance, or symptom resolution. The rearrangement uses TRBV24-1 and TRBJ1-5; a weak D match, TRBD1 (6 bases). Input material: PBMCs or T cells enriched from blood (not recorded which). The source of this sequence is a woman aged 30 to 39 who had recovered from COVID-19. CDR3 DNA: TGTGCCACTTCGGGGGGGCGAAGCAATCAGCCCCAGCATTTT. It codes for CATSGGRSNQPQHF.